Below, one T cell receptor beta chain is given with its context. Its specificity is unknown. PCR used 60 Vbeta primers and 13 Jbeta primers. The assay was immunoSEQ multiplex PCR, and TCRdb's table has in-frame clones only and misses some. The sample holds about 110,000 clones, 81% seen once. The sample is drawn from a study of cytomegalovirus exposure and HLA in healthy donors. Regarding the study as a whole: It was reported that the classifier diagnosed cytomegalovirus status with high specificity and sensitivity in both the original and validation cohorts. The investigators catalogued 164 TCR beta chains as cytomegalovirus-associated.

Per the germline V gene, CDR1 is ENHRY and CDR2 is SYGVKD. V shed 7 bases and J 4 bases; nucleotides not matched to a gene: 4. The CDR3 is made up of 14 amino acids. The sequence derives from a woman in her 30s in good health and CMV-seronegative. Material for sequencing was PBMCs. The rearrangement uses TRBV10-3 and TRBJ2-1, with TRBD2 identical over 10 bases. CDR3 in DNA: TGTGCCATCACCGGACTAGCGGAATACAATGAGCAGTTCTTC. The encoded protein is CAITGLAEYNEQFF.